This is a list of T cell receptor beta chains from one sample in a study of T cells in Graves' hyperthyroidism and ophthalmopathy. TCRdb re-called the multiplex PCR reads with MiXCR, one entry per CDR3 protein. The top ten clones hold approximately 49% of a sample with under 400,000 distinct CDR3 sequences, 15% to 20% of them seen once. The sequenced sample consisted of blood. The receptors were sampled from a woman aged 50 to 60 with Graves' hyperthyroidism. Each CDR3 is given with its conserved first and last residue. Fields, in order: J gene, V gene, D gene, clone size, CDR3 DNA, CDR3 protein. D genes are given only for firm matches. Not all rows give a size; the values are once, few, many and, for expanded clones, a class.

J gene: TRBJ2-1
V gene: TRBV7-7
D gene: .
clone size: many
CDR3 DNA: TGTGCTAGCAGTAACGGACTGGGGAATGAGCAGTTCTTC
CDR3 protein: CASSNGLGNEQFF

J gene: TRBJ1-2
V gene: TRBV12-3/TRBV12-4
D gene: .
clone size: many
CDR3 DNA: TGTGCCAGCAGATCCAGCGCCAATTCCTATGGCTACACCTTC
CDR3 protein: CASRSSANSYGYTF

J gene: TRBJ1-1
V gene: TRBV2
D gene: .
clone size: many
CDR3 DNA: TGTGCCAGCAGTGACAGGCACACTGAAGCTTTCTTT
CDR3 protein: CASSDRHTEAFF

J gene: TRBJ1-2
V gene: TRBV5-1
D gene: .
clone size: few
CDR3 DNA: TGCGCCAGCAGCTTGGGGGGCAACGCTAACTATGGCTACACCTTC
CDR3 protein: CASSLGGNANYGYTF

J gene: TRBJ2-3
V gene: TRBV5-1
D gene: TRBD2
clone size: .
CDR3 DNA: TGCGCCAGCAGCCCCGGACTAGCGGGGGACGATACGCAGTATTTT
CDR3 protein: CASSPGLAGDDTQYF

J gene: TRBJ1-1
V gene: TRBV19
D gene: .
clone size: few
CDR3 DNA: TGTGCCAGTAGTAAGTCAGACACTGAAGCTTTCTTT
CDR3 protein: CASSKSDTEAFF

J gene: TRBJ2-1
V gene: TRBV27
D gene: TRBD2
clone size: few
CDR3 DNA: TGTGCCAGCAACCGACTAGCGGGAGGGTACAATGAGCAGTTCTTC
CDR3 protein: CASNRLAGGYNEQFF

J gene: TRBJ1-2
V gene: TRBV12-3/TRBV12-4
D gene: .
clone size: .
CDR3 DNA: TGTGCCAGCAGTTTGGGTGACAGATCCGGCTACACCTTC
CDR3 protein: CASSLGDRSGYTF

J gene: TRBJ2-2
V gene: TRBV30
D gene: TRBD1
clone size: few
CDR3 DNA: TGTGCCTGCCGGCTTTCTGACGGGACAGGCCTCGCCGGGGAGCTGTTTTTT
CDR3 protein: CACRLSDGTGLAGELFF

J gene: TRBJ2-3
V gene: TRBV30
D gene: TRBD2
clone size: many
CDR3 DNA: TGTGCCTCTACCCCTAGCGGAATCTACACAGATACGCAGTATTTT
CDR3 protein: CASTPSGIYTDTQYF

J gene: TRBJ2-5
V gene: TRBV2
D gene: .
clone size: .
CDR3 DNA: TGTGCCAGCAGTGAGAACAGGGACCAAGAGACCCAGTACTTC
CDR3 protein: CASSENRDQETQYF

J gene: TRBJ2-1
V gene: TRBV27
D gene: TRBD1
clone size: many
CDR3 DNA: TGTGCCAGCAGTCCCGGGACAGGGGCCTTCTCATACTCCTACAATGAGCAGTTCTTC
CDR3 protein: CASSPGTGAFSYSYNEQFF

J gene: TRBJ1-1
V gene: TRBV11-2
D gene: TRBD1
clone size: many
CDR3 DNA: TGTGCCAGCCGCCGGGACAGGGGGACTGAAGCTTTCTTT
CDR3 protein: CASRRDRGTEAFF

J gene: TRBJ2-2
V gene: TRBV28
D gene: .
clone size: many
CDR3 DNA: TGTGCCAGCAGTTTGGCAGGGGTGGATGGCGGGGAGCTGTTTTTT
CDR3 protein: CASSLAGVDGGELFF

J gene: TRBJ2-7
V gene: TRBV28
D gene: .
clone size: few
CDR3 DNA: TGTGCCAGCACCATACGATGGGGGAGGTACGAGCAGTACTTC
CDR3 protein: CASTIRWGRYEQYF

J gene: TRBJ2-1
V gene: TRBV20-1
D gene: TRBD2
clone size: many
CDR3 DNA: TGCAGTGCCCCTTTAGCGGGAGTGAATTACAATGAGCAGTTCTTC
CDR3 protein: CSAPLAGVNYNEQFF

J gene: TRBJ1-2
V gene: TRBV12-3/TRBV12-4
D gene: TRBD1
clone size: few
CDR3 DNA: TGTGCCAGCAGTGCGTCCTCCGGGACAGTAAGCTCCACCTTC
CDR3 protein: CASSASSGTVSSTF

J gene: TRBJ2-1
V gene: TRBV11-2
D gene: .
clone size: .
CDR3 DNA: TGTGCCAGCAGCTTCGAGGCGGAGCAGTTCTTC
CDR3 protein: CASSFEAEQFF

J gene: TRBJ2-4
V gene: TRBV7-8
D gene: TRBD2
clone size: few
CDR3 DNA: TGTGCCAGCAGCTTAGGCGTTAGCGGGATGCCTATCTTAGCCAAAAACATTCAGTACTTC
CDR3 protein: CASSLGVSGMPILAKNIQYF

J gene: TRBJ2-1
V gene: TRBV28
D gene: TRBD2
clone size: many
CDR3 DNA: TGTGCCAGCAGTTTACACCCAGCGGGAGAGAATGAGCAGTTCTTC
CDR3 protein: CASSLHPAGENEQFF

J gene: TRBJ1-1
V gene: TRBV5-1
D gene: TRBD1
clone size: many
CDR3 DNA: TGCGCCAGCAGCTACGCCGGACAGGGGGCTGAAGCTTTCTTT
CDR3 protein: CASSYAGQGAEAFF

J gene: TRBJ2-4
V gene: TRBV9
D gene: TRBD2
clone size: .
CDR3 DNA: TGTGCCAGCAGCGTAGAGGCTAGCGGGAGAGACATTCAGTACTTC
CDR3 protein: CASSVEASGRDIQYF

J gene: TRBJ2-1
V gene: TRBV20-1
D gene: .
clone size: .
CDR3 DNA: TGCAGTGCTAGAGGGGGGGAGGCCTCCTACAATGAGCAGTTCTTC
CDR3 protein: CSARGGEASYNEQFF

J gene: TRBJ2-1
V gene: TRBV19
D gene: .
clone size: .
CDR3 DNA: TGTGCCAGTAGTATGGTAGCTAGCGAGAGAGGGCACAATGAGCAGTTCTTC
CDR3 protein: CASSMVASERGHNEQFF

J gene: TRBJ2-3
V gene: TRBV5-1
D gene: TRBD2
clone size: few
CDR3 DNA: TGCGCCAGCAGCACCGTGGGCGGGGGAGGATCTAGCACAGATACGCAGTATTTT
CDR3 protein: CASSTVGGGGSSTDTQYF

J gene: TRBJ2-5
V gene: TRBV28
D gene: .
clone size: many
CDR3 DNA: TGTGCCAGCAGTTCCCTGGGGGGACGGCCTCAAGAGACCCAGTACTTC
CDR3 protein: CASSSLGGRPQETQYF

J gene: TRBJ1-2
V gene: TRBV3-1
D gene: .
clone size: many
CDR3 DNA: TGTGCCAGCAGCCAAGATTGGCGGGTCGGCTACACCTTC
CDR3 protein: CASSQDWRVGYTF

J gene: TRBJ1-2
V gene: TRBV4-2
D gene: .
clone size: few
CDR3 DNA: TGTGCCAGCAGCCAAGATCCCATTGGCAGGGCAAGATATTCCGGCGGCTACACCTTC
CDR3 protein: CASSQDPIGRARYSGGYTF

J gene: TRBJ2-1
V gene: TRBV10-2
D gene: TRBD2
clone size: .
CDR3 DNA: TGCGCCAGCAGTACTAGCGGAATATACAATGAGCAGTTCTTC
CDR3 protein: CASSTSGIYNEQFF

J gene: TRBJ1-1
V gene: TRBV19
D gene: TRBD1
clone size: .
CDR3 DNA: TGTGCCAGTAGTGTGGGACAGGGAAGGAAGAACACTGAAGCTTTCTTT
CDR3 protein: CASSVGQGRKNTEAFF

J gene: TRBJ1-4
V gene: TRBV15
D gene: .
clone size: .
CDR3 DNA: TGTGCCACCAGCAGAGGAGGAGTCGAAAAACTGTTTTTT
CDR3 protein: CATSRGGVEKLFF

J gene: TRBJ2-1
V gene: TRBV5-1
D gene: .
clone size: many
CDR3 DNA: TGCGCCAGCAGCTTGGCTGAGGGGATCTACAATGAGCAGTTCTTC
CDR3 protein: CASSLAEGIYNEQFF

J gene: TRBJ2-1
V gene: TRBV3-1
D gene: TRBD2
clone size: .
CDR3 DNA: TGTGCCAGCAGCCCGCGGGGGGCATACAATGAGCAGTTCTTC
CDR3 protein: CASSPRGAYNEQFF

J gene: TRBJ2-1
V gene: TRBV20-1
D gene: TRBD2
clone size: few
CDR3 DNA: TGCAGTGCTAGGGACCCGACTAGCGGGGGGTCCACCTACAATGAGCAGTTCTTC
CDR3 protein: CSARDPTSGGSTYNEQFF

J gene: TRBJ2-2
V gene: TRBV10-1
D gene: .
clone size: many
CDR3 DNA: TGCGCCAGCAGTGAGTCGCCGGGTACTGGGGAGCTGTTTTTT
CDR3 protein: CASSESPGTGELFF

J gene: TRBJ1-1
V gene: TRBV30
D gene: .
clone size: many
CDR3 DNA: TGTGCCTGGAAGAGGGGGAACACTGAAGCTTTCTTT
CDR3 protein: CAWKRGNTEAFF

J gene: TRBJ1-4
V gene: TRBV11-2
D gene: TRBD1
clone size: many
CDR3 DNA: TGTGCCAGCAGCTTAGTCCGGGACAGGGGTGAAAAACTGTTTTTT
CDR3 protein: CASSLVRDRGEKLFF

J gene: TRBJ2-5
V gene: TRBV5-4
D gene: TRBD1
clone size: once
CDR3 DNA: TGTGCCAGCAGCTCTCCCGACAGGGAACAGACCCAGTACTTC
CDR3 protein: CASSSPDREQTQYF

J gene: TRBJ2-3
V gene: TRBV7-2
D gene: .
clone size: .
CDR3 DNA: TGTGCCAGCAGCCATAAAAAAACAGATACGCAGTATTTT
CDR3 protein: CASSHKKTDTQYF

J gene: TRBJ2-5
V gene: TRBV20-1
D gene: .
clone size: few
CDR3 DNA: TGCAGTGCTAGAAGGGGGGCCCAAGAGACCCAGTACTTC
CDR3 protein: CSARRGAQETQYF

J gene: TRBJ2-5
V gene: TRBV7-9
D gene: .
clone size: many
CDR3 DNA: TGTGCCAGCAGCTCCGCAAGACAGGCAGGGGAGACCCAGTACTTC
CDR3 protein: CASSSARQAGETQYF

J gene: TRBJ1-1
V gene: TRBV7-9
D gene: .
clone size: few
CDR3 DNA: TGTGCCAGCAGCGTCACAGACACTGAAGCTTTCTTT
CDR3 protein: CASSVTDTEAFF

J gene: TRBJ2-7
V gene: TRBV27
D gene: TRBD2
clone size: many
CDR3 DNA: TGTGCCAGCAGTTTAAATGGACTAGCGGGAGTCGAGCAGTACTTC
CDR3 protein: CASSLNGLAGVEQYF

J gene: TRBJ2-1
V gene: TRBV9
D gene: TRBD2
clone size: many
CDR3 DNA: TGTGCCAGCAGCTTGACCGCCGGGGCGGGAGCGTACAATGAGCAGTTCTTC
CDR3 protein: CASSLTAGAGAYNEQFF

J gene: TRBJ2-3
V gene: TRBV5-1
D gene: TRBD2
clone size: many
CDR3 DNA: TGTGCCAGCAGTTTAGGACTAGCGGGCACAGATACGCAGTATTTT
CDR3 protein: CASSLGLAGTDTQYF

J gene: TRBJ1-3
V gene: TRBV19
D gene: .
clone size: .
CDR3 DNA: TGTGCCAGTAGTCGCCCGGGGTCCGGAAACACCATATATTTT
CDR3 protein: CASSRPGSGNTIYF

J gene: TRBJ2-7
V gene: TRBV4-1
D gene: .
clone size: few
CDR3 DNA: TGCGCCAGCAGCCCCCAATTGGGGTACGAGCAGTACTTC
CDR3 protein: CASSPQLGYEQYF

J gene: TRBJ1-1
V gene: TRBV11-2
D gene: .
clone size: many
CDR3 DNA: TGTGCCAGCAGCTTTGTAAGGGTTTTAGGTATTCGGCTTTTGAACACTGAAGCTTTCTTT
CDR3 protein: CASSFVRVLGIRLLNTEAFF

J gene: TRBJ2-3
V gene: TRBV28
D gene: .
clone size: many
CDR3 DNA: TGTGCCAGCAGTTCACCGCTACAGTTAAGCACAGATACGCAGTATTTT
CDR3 protein: CASSSPLQLSTDTQYF

J gene: TRBJ2-1
V gene: TRBV15
D gene: .
clone size: few
CDR3 DNA: TGTGCCACCAGCAGAGACATATCCCCGAGTGAGCAGTTCTTC
CDR3 protein: CATSRDISPSEQFF

J gene: TRBJ1-5
V gene: TRBV10-1
D gene: TRBD1
clone size: few
CDR3 DNA: TGCGCCACCTTCGGACAGGGAATTGGTCAGCCCCAGCATTTT
CDR3 protein: CATFGQGIGQPQHF

J gene: TRBJ2-7
V gene: TRBV20-1
D gene: .
clone size: .
CDR3 DNA: TGCAGTGCGTGGCCGGGACTCGGGCTTTCGTGGGAGCAGTACTTC
CDR3 protein: CSAWPGLGLSWEQYF

J gene: TRBJ1-1
V gene: TRBV2
D gene: .
clone size: many
CDR3 DNA: TGTGCCAGCAGTGAATTGTACAGGCCTAACACTGAAGCTTTCTTT
CDR3 protein: CASSELYRPNTEAFF

J gene: TRBJ1-5
V gene: TRBV28
D gene: .
clone size: many
CDR3 DNA: TGTGCCAGCAGTGAGACCTCACCGCCCCAGCATTTT
CDR3 protein: CASSETSPPQHF